This T cell receptor beta chain was recorded in a study of blood T cells in healthy people across ages (dated by TCRdb to between 2015 and 2016). Looking at the study overall: In model experiments, roughly one uniquely barcoded TCR beta cDNA molecule per two T cells was captured by template switching. The study measured age-related changes in TCR beta repertoire diversity using deep sequencing normalized with unique cDNA molecular identifiers. Four age groups were formed from the donors: young (average 16 years), middle-aged (around 40), aged (about 62) and long-lived (roughly 81). To avoid experimental bias, donors of different ages were distributed randomly across sequencing lanes. For two donors (one aged 18 to 30 and one aged 80 or older), the study analyzed two additional independent replicas of 1 million unique cDNA reads from the same blood draw.

Library construction relied on 5' RACE. The sequencer was an Illumina HiSeq 2500. A second about 7 to 12 cycle PCR used a sample-barcoded 5' primer and a J-beta primer mix. Each TCR beta cDNA molecule received a unique molecular identifier from a template-switch 5' adaptor carrying 12 random nucleotides. Each sample yielded at least 2.5 million CDR3-containing paired-end reads. All of the RNA was converted into first-strand cDNA using the Mint cDNA synthesis kit, with a TRBC-specific oligonucleotide serving as the primer. All cDNA was treated with uracil-DNA glycosylase and then went through a first 18-cycle PCR with the universal primers M1SS and BC2_uni_R. Per the source publication's procedure: For normalization, 1 million high-quality reads, each with a distinct molecular identifier, were randomly selected from each sample. Instead of being binned into consensus sequences, reads with shared molecular identifiers were discarded. MiTCR, set to a Q25 quality threshold and the strictest error-elimination algorithm, was used for CDR3 identification, clonotype clustering and error correction. A nonparametric unseen species model with Euler transformation was used to estimate lower-bound total TCR beta diversity. Through fastp at Q25 and MiXCR, TCRdb rebuilt clones from the public reads, retaining in-frame beta chains. CDR3 protein sequences are deduplicated, and each keeps its most common genes and DNA. None of the V and J calls come from the authors' own analysis; TCRdb made them. Here the sample has approximately 700,000 distinct CDR3 sequences; about 30% occur a single time. Clones ranked in the top ten supply 15% of the sample.

The CDR3 goes from the cysteine to the phenylalanine over 13 residues. This entry keeps only the CDR3 DNA: 39 bases, framed from base 1. Based on the germline V gene, the CDR1 and CDR2 sequences are SQVTM and ANQGSEA. V and J are truncated by 5 bases and 7 bases respectively, leaving an intervening sequence of 17 bases. Findings and caveats that apply to the study as a whole: Conclusive comparison of naive and antigen-experienced compartments was prevented by the profiling of bulk unsorted PBMCs. The percentage of naive T cells measured by flow cytometry correlated strongly with observed TCR beta diversity. Because the CMV infection status of the donors was unknown, age-related changes in expanded clonotypes may potentially have been confounded. Estimates of total diversity based on one million sequenced T cells were regarded as lower bounds and as underestimates. Compared with the aged group, the long-lived group had more naive CD4+ T cells, fewer expanded clones and increased TCR diversity, suggesting age selection. Observed TCR beta diversity per million T cells fell roughly linearly with age, and a significant reduction was already apparent by age around 40.

Donors were a few dozen systemically healthy Caucasian individuals from Russia aged 6 to 90 years. Each donor gave 9.5 to 10 milliliters of peripheral blood, drawn into EDTA-treated Vacutainer tubes. Ficoll-Paque density-gradient centrifugation was used to isolate PBMCs, with at least 6 million obtained per sample. Trizol reagent was used to extract total RNA from PBMCs, with at least 5.5 micrograms per sample. For every donor, an aliquot of PBMCs went through flow cytometry to measure the percentages of naive CD45RAhigh/CD27high T cells. Many counts were recorded for this clonotype. Its antigen target is currently unknown. The input lacks base qualities; no much larger clone sits a single base away.

The source material was blood. The receptor was isolated from a woman of 80 years or more in good health. Donor details come from another sample of the same person, matched by shared clones. The chain is assembled from TRBV29-1 and TRBJ1-1; no D gene call is confident. The CDR3 protein sequence reads: CSVQYPFGGEAFF. The bases are TGCAGCGTTCAGTATCCTTTCGGCGGTGAAGCTTTCTTT.